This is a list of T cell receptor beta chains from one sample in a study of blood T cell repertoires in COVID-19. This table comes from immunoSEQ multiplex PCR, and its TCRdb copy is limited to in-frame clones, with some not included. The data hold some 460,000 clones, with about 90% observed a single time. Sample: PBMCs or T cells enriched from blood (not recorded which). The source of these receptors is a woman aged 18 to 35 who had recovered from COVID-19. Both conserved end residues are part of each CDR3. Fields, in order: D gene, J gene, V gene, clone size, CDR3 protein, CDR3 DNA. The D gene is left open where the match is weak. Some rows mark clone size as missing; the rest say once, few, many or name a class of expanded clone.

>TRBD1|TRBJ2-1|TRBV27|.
CANPQTGPRGNEQFF
TGTGCCAATCCGCAGACAGGGCCGAGGGGCAATGAGCAGTTCTTC
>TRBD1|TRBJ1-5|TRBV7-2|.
CASSSANDREKHF
TGTGCCAGCAGTTCTGCGAATGACAGGGAAAAGCATTTT
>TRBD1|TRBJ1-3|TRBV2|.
CASSYRTGRSGNTIYF
TGTGCCAGCAGTTACCGGACAGGTCGCTCTGGAAACACCATATATTTT
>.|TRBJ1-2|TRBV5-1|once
CASSPVGARGYTF
TGCGCCAGCAGCCCGGTGGGGGCGAGAGGCTACACCTTC
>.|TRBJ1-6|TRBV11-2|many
CASSSPAGKGSPLHF
TGTGCCAGCAGCTCCCCTGCGGGGAAGGGTTCACCCCTCCACTTT
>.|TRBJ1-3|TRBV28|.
CASSLTAGNTIYF
TGTGCCAGCAGTTTAACTGCTGGAAACACCATATATTTT
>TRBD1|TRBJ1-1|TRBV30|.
CAWRQGYTEAFF
TGTGCCTGGAGACAGGGGTACACTGAAGCTTTCTTT
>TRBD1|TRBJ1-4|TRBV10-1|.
CASSTGGSEKLFF
TGCGCCAGCAGTACAGGGGGCAGTGAAAAACTGTTTTTT
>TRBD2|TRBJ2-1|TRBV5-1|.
CASSPGTKGTYNEQFF
TGCGCCAGCAGCCCCGGGACTAAGGGGACCTACAATGAGCAGTTCTTC
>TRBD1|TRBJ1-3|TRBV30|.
CAWVDRGHSGNTIYF
TGTGCCTGGGTCGACAGGGGACACTCTGGAAACACCATATATTTT
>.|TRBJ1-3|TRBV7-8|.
CASKQLSGNTIYF
TGTGCCAGCAAACAGCTATCTGGAAACACCATATATTTT
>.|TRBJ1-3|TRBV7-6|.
CASSLGRGGTGNTIYF
TGTGCCAGCAGCCTTGGTCGGGGGGGGACTGGAAACACCATATATTTT
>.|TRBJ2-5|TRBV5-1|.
CASTPSAGEETQYF
TGCGCCAGCACCCCATCCGCAGGGGAGGAGACCCAGTACTTC
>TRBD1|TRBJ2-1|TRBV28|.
CASSHPPPFRDRGYNEQFF
TGTGCCAGCAGCCACCCACCCCCTTTCCGGGACAGGGGATACAATGAGCAGTTCTTC
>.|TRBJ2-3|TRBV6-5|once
CASNPGLSTDTQYF
TGTGCCAGCAATCCGGGTCTTTCCACAGATACGCAGTATTTT
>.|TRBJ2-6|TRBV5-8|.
CASSLTVPPGANVLTF
TGTGCCAGCAGCTTGACAGTTCCGCCTGGGGCCAACGTCCTGACTTTC
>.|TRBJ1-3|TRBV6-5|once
CASSVDTRNTIYF
TGTGCCAGCAGCGTCGACACCAGAAACACCATATATTTT
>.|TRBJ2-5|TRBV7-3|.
CASSPYRGLQETQYF
TGTGCCAGCAGCCCTTATAGGGGACTCCAAGAGACCCAGTACTTC
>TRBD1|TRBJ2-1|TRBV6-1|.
CASSEVWTGGYDEQFF
TGTGCCAGCAGTGAAGTATGGACAGGGGGCTACGATGAGCAGTTCTTC
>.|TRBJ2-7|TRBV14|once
CASSIPGVSYEQYF
TGTGCCAGCAGCATTCCGGGTGTGTCGTACGAGCAGTACTTC
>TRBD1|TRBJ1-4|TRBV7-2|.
CASSSQTGGGFNEKLFF
TGTGCCAGCAGCTCGCAAACAGGGGGCGGGTTTAATGAAAAACTGTTTTTT
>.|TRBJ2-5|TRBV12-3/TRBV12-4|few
CASSPLRETQYF
TGTGCCAGCAGTCCCCTCCGGGAGACCCAGTACTTC
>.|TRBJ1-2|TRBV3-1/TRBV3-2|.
CASSQDGRGRGFYGYTF
TGTGCCAGCAGCCAAGATGGCCGAGGCAGGGGATTCTATGGCTACACCTTC
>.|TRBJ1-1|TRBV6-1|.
CASSEIPGRKAFF
TGTGCCAGCAGTGAGATCCCGGGAAGAAAAGCTTTCTTT
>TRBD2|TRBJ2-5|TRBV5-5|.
CASIRGEGETQYF
TGTGCCAGCATCCGGGGGGAGGGAGAGACCCAGTACTTC
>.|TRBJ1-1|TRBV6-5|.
CASRTLGGTPGAFF
TGTGCCAGCAGGACCCTAGGGGGAACCCCCGGGGCTTTCTTT
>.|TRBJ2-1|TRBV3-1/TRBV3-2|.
CASSQIRYGIQNEQFF
TGTGCCAGCAGCCAAATTCGCTACGGGATCCAAAATGAGCAGTTCTTC
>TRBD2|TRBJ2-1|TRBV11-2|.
CASSSLRDYREQFF
TGTGCCAGCAGCTCGCTCCGGGACTACAGAGAGCAGTTCTTC
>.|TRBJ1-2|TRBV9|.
CASSTSAGGGGYTF
TGTGCCAGCAGCACTTCGGCCGGGGGAGGTGGCTACACCTTC
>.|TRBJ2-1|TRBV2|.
CASSGTTNNEQFF
TGTGCCAGCAGTGGGACTACGAACAATGAGCAGTTCTTC
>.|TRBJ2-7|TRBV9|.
CASSVEGDFGEQYF
TGTGCCAGCAGCGTAGAAGGGGACTTCGGCGAGCAGTACTTC
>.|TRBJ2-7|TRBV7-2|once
CASSLVGGSSYEQYF
TGTGCCAGCAGCTTAGTAGGCGGAAGCTCCTACGAGCAGTACTTC
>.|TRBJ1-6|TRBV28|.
CASTLGGGSGVNSPLHF
TGTGCCAGCACGCTAGGGGGGGGTAGCGGTGTGAATTCACCCCTCCACTTT
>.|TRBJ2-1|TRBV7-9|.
CASSPGGGTAFYNEQFF
TGTGCCAGCAGCCCCGGGGGGGGGACAGCCTTTTACAATGAGCAGTTCTTC
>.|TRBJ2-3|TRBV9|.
CASSPTATAPDTQYF
TGTGCCAGCAGTCCTACCGCGACAGCCCCAGATACGCAGTATTTT
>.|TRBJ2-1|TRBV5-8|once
CASSPDRNRHEQFF
TGTGCCAGCAGCCCGGACAGAAATAGGCATGAGCAGTTCTTC
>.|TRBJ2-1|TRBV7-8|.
CASSATTAQGNSYNEQFF
TGTGCCAGCAGCGCTACCACCGCCCAGGGAAACTCCTACAATGAGCAGTTCTTC
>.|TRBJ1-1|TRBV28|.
CASSLFDSYYLNTEAFF
TGTGCCAGCAGTTTATTTGATTCCTATTACCTGAACACTGAAGCTTTCTTT
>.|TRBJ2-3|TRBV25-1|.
CASRSTRGLTDTQYF
TGTGCCAGCAGGTCTACGCGGGGGCTAACAGATACGCAGTATTTT
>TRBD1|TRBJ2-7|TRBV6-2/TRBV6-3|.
CASSYHRGTYEQYF
TGTGCCAGCAGTTACCACAGGGGAACCTACGAGCAGTACTTC
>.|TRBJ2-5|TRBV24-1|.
CATSDAWGVEETQYF
TGTGCCACCAGTGATGCCTGGGGGGTTGAAGAGACCCAGTACTTC
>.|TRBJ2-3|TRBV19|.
CASSIQGGLPDTQYF
TGTGCCAGTAGTATCCAGGGGGGTCTGCCAGATACGCAGTATTTT
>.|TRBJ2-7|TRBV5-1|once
CASSLDAGISYEQYF
TGCGCCAGCAGCTTGGATGCGGGGATCTCCTACGAGCAGTACTTC
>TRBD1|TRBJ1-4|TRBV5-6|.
CASSWGTAEKLFF
TGTGCCAGCAGCTGGGGGACAGCCGAAAAACTGTTTTTT
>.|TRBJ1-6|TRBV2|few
CASREGTSPLHF
TGTGCCAGCAGGGAGGGGACTTCACCCCTCCACTTT
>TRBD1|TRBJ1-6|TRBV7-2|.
CASSNQGAGSPLHF
TGTGCCAGCAGCAACCAGGGGGCTGGATCACCCCTCCACTTT
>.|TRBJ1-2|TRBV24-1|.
CATSDYGGDGYTF
TGTGCCACCAGTGACTATGGGGGGGATGGCTACACCTTC
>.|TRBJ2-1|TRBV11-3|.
CASSLGPGGNEQFF
TGTGCCAGCAGCTTAGGGCCCGGAGGGAATGAGCAGTTCTTC
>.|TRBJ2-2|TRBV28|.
CASGLGQGGTGELFF
TGTGCCAGCGGATTAGGACAGGGAGGGACCGGGGAGCTGTTTTTT
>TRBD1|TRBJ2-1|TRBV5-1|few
CASSFGTDYNEQFF
TGCGCCAGCAGCTTTGGGACAGATTACAATGAGCAGTTCTTC
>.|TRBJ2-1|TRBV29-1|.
CSGEKSVGEQFF
TGCAGCGGGGAGAAGTCAGTCGGTGAGCAGTTCTTC
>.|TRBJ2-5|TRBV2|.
CASSLLAGPFQETQYF
TGTGCCAGCAGCCTACTGGCGGGGCCTTTCCAAGAGACCCAGTACTTC
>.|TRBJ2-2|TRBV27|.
CASSLNGPNTGELFF
TGTGCCAGCAGTTTAAATGGGCCGAACACCGGGGAGCTGTTTTTT
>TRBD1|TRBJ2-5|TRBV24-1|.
CATSDPTSTGRETQYF
TGTGCCACCAGTGACCCGACCTCGACAGGGAGAGAGACCCAGTACTTC